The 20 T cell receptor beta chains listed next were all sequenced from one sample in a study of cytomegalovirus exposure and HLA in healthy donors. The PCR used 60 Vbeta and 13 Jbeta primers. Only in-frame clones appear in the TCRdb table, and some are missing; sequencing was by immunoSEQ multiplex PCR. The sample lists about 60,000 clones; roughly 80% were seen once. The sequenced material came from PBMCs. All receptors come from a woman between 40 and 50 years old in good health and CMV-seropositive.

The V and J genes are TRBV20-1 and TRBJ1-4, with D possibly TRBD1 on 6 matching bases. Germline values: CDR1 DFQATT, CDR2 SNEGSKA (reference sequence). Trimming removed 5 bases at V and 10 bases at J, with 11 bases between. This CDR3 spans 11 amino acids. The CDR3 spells CSAPRGGKLFF. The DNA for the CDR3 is TGCAGTGCTCCGAGGGGGGGAAAACTGTTTTTT.

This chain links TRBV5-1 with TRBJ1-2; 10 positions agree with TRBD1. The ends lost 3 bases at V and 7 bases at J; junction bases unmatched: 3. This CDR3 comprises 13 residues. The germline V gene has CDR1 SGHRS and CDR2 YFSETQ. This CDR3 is CASSSRDRGGYTF. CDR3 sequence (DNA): TGCGCCAGCAGCTCCCGGGACAGGGGTGGCTACACCTTC.

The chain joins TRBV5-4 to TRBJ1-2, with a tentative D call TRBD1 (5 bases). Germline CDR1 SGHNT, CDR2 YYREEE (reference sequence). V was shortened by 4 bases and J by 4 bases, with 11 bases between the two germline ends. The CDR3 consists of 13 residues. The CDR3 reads CASSPQGVYGYTF. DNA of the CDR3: TGTGCCAGCAGCCCGCAGGGTGTCTATGGCTACACCTTC.

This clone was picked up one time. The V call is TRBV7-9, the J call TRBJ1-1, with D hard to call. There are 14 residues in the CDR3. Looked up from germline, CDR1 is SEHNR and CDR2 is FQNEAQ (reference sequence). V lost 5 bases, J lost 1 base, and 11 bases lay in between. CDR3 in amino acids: CASSGPTENTEAFF. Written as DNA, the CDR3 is TGTGCCAGCAGCGGTCCCACAGAGAACACTGAAGCTTTCTTT.

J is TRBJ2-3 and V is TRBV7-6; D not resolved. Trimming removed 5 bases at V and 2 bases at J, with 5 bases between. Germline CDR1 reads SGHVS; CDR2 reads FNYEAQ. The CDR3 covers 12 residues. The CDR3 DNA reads TGTGCCAGCAGCCCCCACACAGATACGCAGTATTTT. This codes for CASSPHTDTQYF.

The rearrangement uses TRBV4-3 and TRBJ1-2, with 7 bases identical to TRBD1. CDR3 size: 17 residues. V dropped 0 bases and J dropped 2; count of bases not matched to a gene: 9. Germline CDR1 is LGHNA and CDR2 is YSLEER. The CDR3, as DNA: TGCGCCAGCAGCCAAGAATGGGCGGCAGGGGGGAACTATGGCTACACCTTC. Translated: CASSQEWAAGGNYGYTF.

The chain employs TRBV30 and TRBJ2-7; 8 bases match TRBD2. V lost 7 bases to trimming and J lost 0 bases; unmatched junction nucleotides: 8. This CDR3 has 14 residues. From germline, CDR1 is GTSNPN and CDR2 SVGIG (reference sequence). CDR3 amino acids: CALTGGAFSYEQYF. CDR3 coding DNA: TGTGCCTTAACCGGGGGGGCCTTCTCCTACGAGCAGTACTTC. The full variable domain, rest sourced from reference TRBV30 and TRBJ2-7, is SQTIHQWPATLVQPVGSPLSLECTVEGTSNPNLYWYRQAAGRGLQLLFYSVGIGQISSEVPQNLSASRPQDRQFILSSKKLLLSDSGFYLCALTGGAFSYEQYFGPGTRLTVT.

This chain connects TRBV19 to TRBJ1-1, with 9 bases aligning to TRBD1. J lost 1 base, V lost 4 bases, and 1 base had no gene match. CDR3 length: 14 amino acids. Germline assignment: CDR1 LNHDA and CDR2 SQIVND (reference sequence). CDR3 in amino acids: CASSKQGANTEAFF. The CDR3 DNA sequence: TGTGCCAGTAGTAAACAGGGGGCGAACACTGAAGCTTTCTTT.

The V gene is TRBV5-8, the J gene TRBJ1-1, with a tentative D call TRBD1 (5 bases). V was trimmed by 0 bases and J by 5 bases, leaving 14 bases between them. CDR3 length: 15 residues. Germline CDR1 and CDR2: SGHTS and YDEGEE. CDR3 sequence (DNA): TGTGCCAGCAGCTTGGGTGGGGGGGTGAGGACTGAAGCTTTCTTT. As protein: CASSLGGGVRTEAFF.

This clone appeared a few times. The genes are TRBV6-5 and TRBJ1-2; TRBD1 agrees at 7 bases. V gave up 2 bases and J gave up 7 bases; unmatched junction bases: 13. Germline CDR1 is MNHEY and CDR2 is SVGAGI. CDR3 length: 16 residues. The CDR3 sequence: CASSYEGKGAYSGYTF. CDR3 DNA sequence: TGTGCCAGCAGTTACGAAGGGAAGGGGGCATACTCTGGCTACACCTTC.

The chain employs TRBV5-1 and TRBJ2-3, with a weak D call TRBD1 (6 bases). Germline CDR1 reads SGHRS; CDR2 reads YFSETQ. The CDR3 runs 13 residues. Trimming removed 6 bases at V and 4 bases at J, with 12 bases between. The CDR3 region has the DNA TGCGCCAGCATGCAGGGGCTTGCAGATACGCAGTATTTT. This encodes CASMQGLADTQYF.

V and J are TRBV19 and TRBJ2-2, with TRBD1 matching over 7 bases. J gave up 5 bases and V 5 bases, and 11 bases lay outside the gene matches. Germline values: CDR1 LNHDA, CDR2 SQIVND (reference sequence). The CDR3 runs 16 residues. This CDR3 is CASSLRTGAGTGELFF. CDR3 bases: TGTGCCAGTAGTCTACGGACAGGAGCCGGGACCGGGGAGCTGTTTTTT.

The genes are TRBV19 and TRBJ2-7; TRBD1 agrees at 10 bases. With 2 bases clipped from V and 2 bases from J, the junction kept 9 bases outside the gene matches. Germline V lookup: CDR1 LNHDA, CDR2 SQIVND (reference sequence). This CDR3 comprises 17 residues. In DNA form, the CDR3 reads TGTGCCAGTAGTATAATCCTTCTCGGGACAGGGGCCTACGAGCAGTACTTC. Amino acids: CASSIILLGTGAYEQYF.

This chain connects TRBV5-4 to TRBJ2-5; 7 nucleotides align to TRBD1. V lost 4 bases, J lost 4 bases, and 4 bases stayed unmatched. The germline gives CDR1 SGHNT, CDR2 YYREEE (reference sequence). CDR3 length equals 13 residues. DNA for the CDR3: TGTGCCAGCAGCCTACAGGGGCCAGAGACCCAGTACTTC. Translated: CASSLQGPETQYF.

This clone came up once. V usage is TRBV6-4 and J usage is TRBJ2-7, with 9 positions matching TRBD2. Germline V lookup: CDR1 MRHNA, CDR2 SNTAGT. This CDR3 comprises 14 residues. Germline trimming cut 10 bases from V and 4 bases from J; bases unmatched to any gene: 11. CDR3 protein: CATISGGLKYEQYF. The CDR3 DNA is TGTGCCACCATAAGCGGGGGGCTGAAATACGAGCAGTACTTC.

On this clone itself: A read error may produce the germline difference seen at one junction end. The CDR3 protein is CASSRLGTDTQYF. In nucleotides, the CDR3 is TGTGCTAGCAGCCGACTAGGAACAGATACGCAGTATTTT. The chain combines TRBV7-7 with TRBJ2-3; perhaps TRBD2 as D (6 bases). The CDR3 loop spans 13 amino acids. The germline V gene encodes CDR1 SSHAT and CDR2 FNYEAQ (reference sequence). Together with reference TRBV7-7 and TRBJ2-3, the CDR3 gives the full variable domain: GAGVSQSPRYKVTKRGQDVTLRCDPISSHATLYWYQQALGQGPEFLTYFNYEAQPDKSGLPSDRFSAERPEGSISTLTIQRTEQRDSAMYRCASSRLGTDTQYFGPGTRLTVL.

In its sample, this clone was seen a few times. CDR3 protein: CAWSNRANQPQHF. The CDR3 DNA follows: TGTGCCTGGAGTAACCGAGCGAATCAGCCCCAGCATTTT. This chain connects TRBV30 to TRBJ1-5; D is ambiguous. V lost 2 bases, J lost 4 bases, and 9 bases lay in between. The CDR3 extends over 13 amino acids. The germline V gene has CDR1 GTSNPN and CDR2 SVGIG (reference sequence).

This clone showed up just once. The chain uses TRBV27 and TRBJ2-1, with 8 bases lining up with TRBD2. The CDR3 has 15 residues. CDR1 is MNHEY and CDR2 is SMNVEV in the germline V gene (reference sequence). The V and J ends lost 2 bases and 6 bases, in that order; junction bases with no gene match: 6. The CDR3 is CASSLRGGIGNEQFF. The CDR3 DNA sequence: TGTGCCAGCAGTTTACGGGGGGGCATAGGCAATGAGCAGTTCTTC.

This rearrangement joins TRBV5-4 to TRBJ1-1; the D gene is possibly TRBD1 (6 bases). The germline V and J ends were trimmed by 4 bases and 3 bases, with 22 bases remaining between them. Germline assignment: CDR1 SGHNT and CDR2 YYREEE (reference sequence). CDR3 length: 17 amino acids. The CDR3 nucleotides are TGTGCCAGCAGCGCCCTACAGGGTGTGGGGTTTGACACTGAAGCTTTCTTT. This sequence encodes CASSALQGVGFDTEAFF.

The CDR3 spells CAISEQTYEQYF. The CDR3 DNA reads as TGTGCCATCAGTGAACAGACCTACGAGCAGTACTTC. The genes are TRBV10-3 and TRBJ2-7; D is ambiguous. The germline V gene has CDR1 ENHRY and CDR2 SYGVKD. The CDR3 loop spans 12 amino acids. With 3 bases removed from V and 2 bases from J, the gap between germline ends came to 5 bases.